This entry lists 28 T cell receptor beta chains sequenced from one sample in a study of blood T cells in healthy people across ages. It was with a sample-barcoded 5' primer and a J-beta primer mix that a second PCR of roughly 7 to 11 cycles was run. TCRdb processed the 5' RACE reads anew with MiXCR; each CDR3 protein has one entry. The table records hundreds of thousands of distinct CDR3 sequences, more than 20% of them present only once. This same sample was also taken into another study, of T cells of mothers and their children.

Specimen: blood. The receptors come from a boy between 10 and 17 years old in good health.

The rearrangement joins TRBV9 to TRBJ2-3; 10 bases are shared with TRBD2. Per the germline V gene, CDR1 is SGDLS and CDR2 is YYNGEE. Trimming cost V 1 base and J 4 bases; bases outside gene matches: 6. CDR3 length equals 16 residues. The DNA of the CDR3 is TGTGCCAGCAGCGTAAGGCTAGCGGGGGCATCAGATACGCAGTATTTT. It codes for CASSVRLAGASDTQYF. Looking up the rest from reference TRBV9 and TRBJ2-3 gives the full variable domain: DSGVTQTPKHLITATGQRVTLRCSPRSGDLSVYWYQQSLDQGLQFLIQYYNGEERAKGNILERFSAQQFPDLHSELNLSSLELGDSALYFCASSVRLAGASDTQYFGPGTRLTVL.

The sample holds many counts of this clonotype. This chain uses TRBV27 with TRBJ2-7; D call uncertain. The germline V gene has CDR1 MNHEY and CDR2 SMNVEV (reference sequence). The CDR3 contains 13 residues. V dropped 6 bases and J dropped 2 bases, with 11 bases sitting between them. The CDR3 is CASSLGRTYEQYF. In DNA form, the CDR3 reads TGTGCCAGCAGCTTAGGCAGGACCTACGAGCAGTACTTC.

The chain links TRBV28 to TRBJ1-1; the match to TRBD1 covers 7 bases. Trimming at V came to 4 bases and at J to 7 bases, leaving 9 bases not matched to a gene. The CDR3 contains 14 residues. From germline, CDR1 is MDHEN and CDR2 SYDVKM. The CDR3, as DNA: TGTGCCAGCAGTTCATCGAAGGGGGCGGGTGAAGCTTTCTTT. Translating it yields CASSSSKGAGEAFF. The full variable domain, with the rest looked up from reference TRBV28 and TRBJ1-1, is DVKVTQSSRYLVKRTGEKVFLECVQDMDHENMFWYRQDPGLGLRLIYFSYDVKMKEKGDIPEGYSVSREKKERFSLILESASTNQTSMYLCASSSSKGAGEAFFGQGTRLTVV.

This sequence joins TRBV20-1 and TRBJ2-4; D is undetermined. Germline V gene sequence: CDR1 DFQATT, CDR2 SNEGSKA (reference sequence). V shed 1 base and J shed 0 bases, with 10 bases lying between them. There are 15 residues in the CDR3. The DNA of the CDR3 is TGCAGTGCTAGAGTCGGCAGAGTAGCCAAAAACATTCAGTACTTC. Translation: CSARVGRVAKNIQYF.

This clonotype was picked up a small number of times. The chain combines TRBV5-1 with TRBJ2-7; D unclear. V lost 5 bases and J lost 0, with 15 bases in between. Germline assignment: CDR1 SGHRS and CDR2 YFSETQ. The CDR3 is made up of 15 amino acids. CDR3 sequence: CASRAMIGPSYEQYF. The CDR3 DNA reads as TGCGCCAGCAGGGCTATGATTGGCCCCTCCTACGAGCAGTACTTC.

The chain uses TRBV20-1 and TRBJ2-2; D gene ambiguous. Per germline, CDR1 DFQATT and CDR2 SNEGSKA (reference sequence). The CDR3 extends over 14 amino acids. V gave up 6 bases and J gave up 0 bases, with 11 bases separating them. The CDR3 region has the DNA TGCAGTGCCAGAAGGGATCCGAACACCGGGGAGCTGTTTTTT. It codes for CSARRDPNTGELFF.

V usage is TRBV9 and J usage is TRBJ2-1, with D possibly TRBD1 on 6 matching bases. The germline V gene has CDR1 SGDLS and CDR2 YYNGEE. This CDR3 region has 14 residues. Trimming cost V 3 bases and J 5 bases, with 12 bases left between them. DNA of the CDR3: TGTGCCAGCAGCGGCCGGGACACCAACAATGAGCAGTTCTTC. Protein product: CASSGRDTNNEQFF.

This clonotype has just a few counts. The V gene is TRBV20-1, the J gene TRBJ2-5; TRBD2 might be the D (5 bases). The CDR3 totals 16 residues. CDR1 is DFQATT and CDR2 is SNEGSKA in the germline V gene (reference sequence). The V gene lost 0 bases and the J gene lost 1 base, with 15 bases spanning the gap. In nucleotides, the CDR3 is TGCAGTGCTAGAGATCGCCAGCGGTCTTTCCAAGAGACCCAGTACTTC. It specifies CSARDRQRSFQETQYF.

This chain joins TRBV27 and TRBJ2-1; D might be TRBD2 (7 bases). The end of the DNA is better explained by TRBJ2-5, so the J call may be wrong. This CDR3 comprises 15 residues. From germline, CDR1 is MNHEY and CDR2 SMNVEV (reference sequence). The CDR3 spells CASSLRGGAPETQYF. CDR3 bases: TGTGCCAGCAGTTTAAGGGGGGGGGCCCCTGAGACCCAGTACTTC.

A few counts support this clonotype. This chain connects TRBV7-9 to TRBJ2-2; 8 bases fit TRBD2. Per the germline V gene, CDR1 is SEHNR and CDR2 is FQNEAQ (reference sequence). V was pared by 3 bases and J by 5 bases, with 5 bases of the junction left unmatched. This CDR3 spans 15 amino acids. The CDR3: CASSLGLDLTGELFF. The CDR3 DNA reads as TGTGCCAGCAGCTTGGGACTAGATTTGACCGGGGAGCTGTTTTTT.

J is TRBJ2-7 and V is TRBV7-2; D is possibly TRBD2 (7 bases). The CDR3 covers 13 residues. The germline gives CDR1 SGHTA, CDR2 FQGNSA. The V and J ends lost 5 bases and 6 bases respectively, with 14 bases between them. The CDR3 coding sequence is TGTGCCAGCAGCCCCTACAGGGAGGGCGAGCAGTACTTC. It yields the protein CASSPYREGEQYF.

Only a few counts were recorded for this clonotype. V usage is TRBV7-2 and J usage is TRBJ2-1, with 8 bases lining up with TRBD2. After removal of 6 bases from V and 8 bases from J, the junction contained 12 bases not matched to a gene. The CDR3 is 15 residues long. The germline V gene has CDR1 SGHTA and CDR2 FQGNSA. The CDR3 bases are TGTGCCAGCAGACCTCCGGGACTAGGCACTGATGAGCAGTTCTTC. This sequence encodes CASRPPGLGTDEQFF. Full variable domain (rest looked up from reference TRBV7-2 and TRBJ2-1): GAGVSQSPSNKVTEKGKDVELRCDPISGHTALYWYRQSLGQGLEFLIYFQGNSAPDKSGLPSDRFSAERTGGSVSTLTIQRTQQEDSAVYLCASRPPGLGTDEQFFGPGTRLTVL.

This chain links TRBV7-2 with TRBJ1-2; no definite D call. The CDR3 runs to 12 residues. The germline V and J ends were trimmed by 2 bases and 7 bases, with 8 bases remaining between them. Germline V CDR1 and CDR2: SGHTA, FQGNSA. The CDR3 protein is CASSLPWRGYTF. The CDR3 DNA is TGTGCCAGCAGCTTACCTTGGCGTGGCTACACCTTC.

In nucleotides, the CDR3 is TGCAGTGTTTTCGAGCTCTCGAGTGAGCAGTTCTTC. Protein product: CSVFELSSEQFF. The chain combines TRBV20-1 with TRBJ2-1; no definite D call. Trimming removed 7 bases from V and 9 bases from J, with 16 bases in between. Germline V gives CDR1 DFQATT, CDR2 SNEGSKA (reference sequence). This CDR3 is 12 amino acids long.

The gene calls are TRBV4-2 and TRBJ2-7; 7 nucleotides line up with TRBD1. Germline CDR1 and CDR2: LGHNA and YNFKEQ. This CDR3 region has 14 residues. J gave up 2 bases and V 3 bases, and 4 bases lay outside the gene matches. In nucleotides, the CDR3 is TGTGCCAGCAGCCAGGCGACAGGGACCTACGAGCAGTACTTC. It encodes CASSQATGTYEQYF.

V gene TRBV11-2 combines with J gene TRBJ2-1, with D tentatively TRBD1 (6 bases). Germline V gene sequence: CDR1 SGHAT, CDR2 FQNNGV. The V gene lost 1 base and the J gene lost 5 bases, with 15 bases spanning the gap. This CDR3 has 16 residues. The CDR3 sequence: CASSLGLRQGNNEQFF. CDR3 bases: TGTGCCAGCAGCTTAGGTTTGAGGCAGGGGAACAATGAGCAGTTCTTC.

A few counts support this clonotype. Sequence at one end of the junction differs from germline and may be a read error. V and J are TRBV4-3 and TRBJ1-5, with 8 bases that match TRBD1. The CDR3 covers 14 residues. Germline lookup yields CDR1 LGHNA and CDR2 YSLEER. The CDR3 bases are TGCGCCAGCAGCCAAGCAGGGGGCAATCAGCCCCGGCATTTT. It encodes CASSQAGGNQPRHF.

The chain employs TRBV18 and TRBJ2-7; TRBD2 is a possible D gene (6 bases). Per the germline V gene, CDR1 is KGHSH and CDR2 is LQKENI. Trimming stripped 2 bases from V and 3 bases from J, with 11 bases between. CDR3 length: 14 residues. DNA of the CDR3: TGTGCCAGCTCACCAGGGCGGAGGGACTACGAGCAGTACTTC. It encodes CASSPGRRDYEQYF.

This clonotype was seen ten or more times. V and J are TRBV4-3 and TRBJ2-5, with 11 nucleotides matching TRBD2. Germline CDR1 LGHNA, CDR2 YSLEER. This CDR3 spans 15 amino acids. V was clipped by 1 base and J by 4 bases; unmatched bases: 2. This CDR3 is CASSQVTSGGETQYF. Here the CDR3 DNA reads TGCGCCAGCAGCCAAGTAACTAGCGGGGGAGAGACCCAGTACTTC.

The chain links TRBV3-1 to TRBJ2-1; D possibly corresponds to TRBD2 (6 bases). This CDR3 has 14 amino acids. Trimming left V 4 bases short and J 8 bases short, with 15 bases between. Germline-derived CDR1 and CDR2 are LGHDT and YNNKEL (reference sequence). The CDR3 sequence: CASSPLGGADEQFF. The CDR3 DNA is TGTGCCAGCAGCCCGCTGGGGGGAGCGGATGAGCAGTTCTTC.

V is TRBV5-1 and J is TRBJ2-2; a possible D gene is TRBD1 (6 bases). Germline V CDR1 and CDR2: SGHRS, YFSETQ. Trimming removed 4 bases from V and 5 bases from J, with 15 bases in between. The length of the CDR3 is 15 residues. The CDR3 region has the DNA TGCGCCAGCAGCCAAGAAAGGCAGGGGACCGGGGAGCTGTTTTTT. Amino acid sequence: CASSQERQGTGELFF.

The chain links TRBV12-3 or TRBV12-4 to TRBJ1-5; tentatively, D is TRBD1 (5 bases). The CDR3 length is 12 residues. Trimming shortened V by 8 bases and J by 7 bases, and 12 bases separated the two germline ends. CDR3 protein: CASQRGSQPQHF. The DNA for the CDR3 is TGTGCCAGCCAGAGGGGTAGCCAGCCCCAGCATTTT.

The chain has TRBV6-2 or TRBV6-3 and TRBJ1-2; D is perhaps TRBD1 (6 bases). CDR3 size: 12 residues. With 7 bases removed from V and 4 bases from J, the gap between germline ends came to 10 bases. The V gene's germline CDR1 is MNHEY and CDR2 SVGEGT. DNA for the CDR3: TGTGCCAGCACTACAGGGACCTATGGCTACACCTTC. This encodes CASTTGTYGYTF.

The chain has TRBV12-3 or TRBV12-4 and TRBJ2-5, with TRBD2 matching 12 bases. The CDR3 has 16 residues. V shed 5 bases and J 4 bases; nucleotides not matched to a gene: 8. The CDR3 spells CASSPRLAGVLETQYF. The CDR3 DNA follows: TGTGCCAGCAGTCCCCGACTAGCGGGAGTGTTAGAGACCCAGTACTTC.

The chain carries TRBV7-8 and TRBJ2-5, with 7 bases matching TRBD2. CDR3 length equals 14 residues. CDR1 and CDR2 from the germline V gene are SGHVS and FQNEAQ. Unmatched junction bases numbered 9, after V lost 6 bases and J lost 5 bases. The CDR3 DNA follows: TGTGCCAGCAGAAAAGCGGGGATGTGGGAGACCCAGTACTTC. It specifies CASRKAGMWETQYF. The whole variable domain, remainder taken from reference TRBV7-8 and TRBJ2-5, is GAGVSQSPRYKVAKRGQDVALRCDPISGHVSLFWYQQALGQGPEFLTYFQNEAQLDKSGLPSDRFFAERPEGSVSTLKIQRTQQEDSAVYLCASRKAGMWETQYFGPGTRLLVL.

The chain couples TRBV4-3 to TRBJ1-5; D uncertain. Germline CDR1 reads LGHNA; CDR2 reads YSLEER. The CDR3 totals 16 residues. Trimming took off 0 bases at V and 9 bases at J, with 18 bases between the two ends. CDR3 protein: CASSQDWALDSGPQHF. The CDR3 DNA follows: TGCGCCAGCAGCCAAGATTGGGCCTTGGACTCAGGGCCCCAGCATTTT.

The J gene is TRBJ2-3, the V gene TRBV12-3 or TRBV12-4, with unresolved D. CDR3 length equals 11 residues. V lost 11 bases to trimming and J lost 7 bases, with 13 bases between them. The CDR3 DNA sequence: TGTGCCGGAGTCGAGGATTATACGCAGTATTTT. Its translation: CAGVEDYTQYF.

This chain links TRBV6-6 with TRBJ2-3, with 11 bases fitting TRBD2. Trimming cost V 5 bases and J 5 bases; bases outside gene matches: 6. From germline, CDR1 is MNHNY and CDR2 SVGAGI (reference sequence). The CDR3 has 15 residues. CDR3 region: CASSTLAGVRDTQYF. CDR3 DNA sequence: TGTGCCAGCAGTACACTAGCGGGAGTTAGAGATACGCAGTATTTT.